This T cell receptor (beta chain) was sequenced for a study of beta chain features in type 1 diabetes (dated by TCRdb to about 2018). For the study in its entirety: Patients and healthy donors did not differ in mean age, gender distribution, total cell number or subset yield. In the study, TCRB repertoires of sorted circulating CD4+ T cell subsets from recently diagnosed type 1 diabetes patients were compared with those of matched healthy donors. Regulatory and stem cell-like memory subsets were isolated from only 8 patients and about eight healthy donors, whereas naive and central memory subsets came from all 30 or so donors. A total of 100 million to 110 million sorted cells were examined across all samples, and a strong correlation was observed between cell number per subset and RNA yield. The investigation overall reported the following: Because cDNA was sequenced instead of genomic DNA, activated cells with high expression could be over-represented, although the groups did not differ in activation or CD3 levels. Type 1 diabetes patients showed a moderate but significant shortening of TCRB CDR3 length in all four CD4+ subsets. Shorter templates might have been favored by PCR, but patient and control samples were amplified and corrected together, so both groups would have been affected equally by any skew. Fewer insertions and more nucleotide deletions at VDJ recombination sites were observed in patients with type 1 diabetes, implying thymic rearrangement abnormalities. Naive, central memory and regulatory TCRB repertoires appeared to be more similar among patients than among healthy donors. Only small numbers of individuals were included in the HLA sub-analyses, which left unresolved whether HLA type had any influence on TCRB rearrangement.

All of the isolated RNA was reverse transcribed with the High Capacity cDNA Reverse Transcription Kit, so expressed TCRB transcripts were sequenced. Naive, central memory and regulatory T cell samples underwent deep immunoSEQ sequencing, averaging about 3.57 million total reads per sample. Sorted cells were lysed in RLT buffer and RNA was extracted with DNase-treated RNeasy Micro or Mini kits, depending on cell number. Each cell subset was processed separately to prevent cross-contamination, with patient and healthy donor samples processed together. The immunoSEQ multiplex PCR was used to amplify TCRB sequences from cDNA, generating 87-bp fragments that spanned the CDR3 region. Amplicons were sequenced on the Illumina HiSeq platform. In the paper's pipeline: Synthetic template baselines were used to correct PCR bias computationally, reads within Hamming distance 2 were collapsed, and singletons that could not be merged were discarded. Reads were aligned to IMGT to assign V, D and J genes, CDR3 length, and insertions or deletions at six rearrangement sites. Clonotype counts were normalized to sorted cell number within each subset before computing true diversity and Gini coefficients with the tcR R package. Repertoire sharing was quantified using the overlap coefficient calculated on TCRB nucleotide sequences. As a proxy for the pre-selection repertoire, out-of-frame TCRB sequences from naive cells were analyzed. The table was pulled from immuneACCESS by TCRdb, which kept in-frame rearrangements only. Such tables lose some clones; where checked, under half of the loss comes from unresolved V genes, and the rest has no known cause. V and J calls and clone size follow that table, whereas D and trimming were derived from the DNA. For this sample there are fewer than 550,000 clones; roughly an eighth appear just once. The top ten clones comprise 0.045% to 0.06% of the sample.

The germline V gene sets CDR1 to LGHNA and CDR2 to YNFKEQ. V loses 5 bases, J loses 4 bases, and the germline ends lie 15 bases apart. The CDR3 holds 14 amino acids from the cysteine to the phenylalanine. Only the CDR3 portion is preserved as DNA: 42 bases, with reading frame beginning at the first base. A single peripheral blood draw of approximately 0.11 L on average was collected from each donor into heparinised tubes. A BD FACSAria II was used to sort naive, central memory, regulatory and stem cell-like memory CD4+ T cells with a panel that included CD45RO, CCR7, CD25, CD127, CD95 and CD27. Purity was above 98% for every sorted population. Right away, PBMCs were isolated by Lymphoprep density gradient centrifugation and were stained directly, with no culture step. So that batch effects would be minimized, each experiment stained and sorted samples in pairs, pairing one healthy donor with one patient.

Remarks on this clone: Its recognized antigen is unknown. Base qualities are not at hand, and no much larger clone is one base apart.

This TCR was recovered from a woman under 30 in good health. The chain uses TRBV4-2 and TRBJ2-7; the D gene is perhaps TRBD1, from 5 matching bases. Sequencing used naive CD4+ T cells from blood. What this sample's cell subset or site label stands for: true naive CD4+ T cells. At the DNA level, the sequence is TGTGCCAGCAGCAAAACCCAGGGTTCGTACGAGCAGTACTTC. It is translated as CASSKTQGSYEQYF.